Below are 2 T cell receptor beta chains sequenced from a single sample in a study of human T cells and chemical hapten exposure. MiXCR was run by TCRdb on the RACE reads, yielding one entry per CDR3 protein. The table has about 110,000 distinct CDR3 sequences, 9% to 9.5% seen once. Time point: patch test 2, 6 weeks after DPC sensitization. Treatment given: therapeutic diphenylcyclopropenone sensitization with weekly scalp DPC. Sample: whole blood, taken in connection with sensitization to the hapten diphenylcyclopropenone (DPC). The source is a woman aged 40 to 50 with alopecia areata. Some clones in this sample may be carry-over from other donors' samples.

This clonotype came up many times. As DNA, the CDR3 is TGCAGTGCTAGATTGGTCTTGTGGAGTGGCTACACCTTC. Translated: CSARLVLWSGYTF. The chain joins TRBV20-1 to TRBJ1-2; no clear D. The V end lost 2 bases, the J end lost 7 bases, and 14 bases lay between the germline ends. The CDR3 consists of 13 residues. Germline V CDR1 and CDR2: DFQATT, SNEGSKA (reference sequence).

In this sample, this clonotype turned up a few times. The chain links TRBV4-2 to TRBJ1-5; the match to TRBD1 covers 7 bases. J was trimmed by 7 bases and V by 0 bases; bases with no gene match: 12. Per the germline V gene, CDR1 is LGHNA and CDR2 is YNFKEQ. The CDR3 has 17 amino acids. The CDR3 here is CASSQDLVGQLGQPQHF. CDR3 bases: TGTGCCAGCAGCCAAGATTTAGTGGGACAGCTTGGACAGCCCCAGCATTTT.